The 31 T cell receptor delta chains reported below all come from one sample, sequenced in a study of γδ T cells in repeated Plasmodium falciparum infection. TCRdb re-processed the multiplex PCR reads via CATT. This table has approximately 93,000 delta-chain clones, more than 0.85% appearing once. Flow sorting of PBMC yielded separate Vgamma9/Vdelta2+ and Vdelta2-negative gammadelta T cell populations for bulk repertoire analysis. Sequenced: gamma-delta T cells from blood. All receptors come from a pool of human donors (malaria-infected and uninfected, not separated).

This clone was seen a handful of times. TCRdb assigns this DNA the protein of a much larger clone, which departs from its translation at residue 15; this likely reflects a read error, and the protein shown comes from translating the DNA. J is TRDJ1 and V is TRDV1, with D tentatively TRDD3 (5 bases). Germline-derived CDR1 and CDR2 are TSWWSYY and QGS. The CDR3 covers 16 residues. This CDR3 reads CALGERVVGDTSGLTF. CDR3 DNA sequence: TGTGCTCTTGGGGAACGCGTTGTTGGAGATACTTCGGGGCTCACCTTT.

There are a few counts of this clone. TCRdb's listed protein matches a much larger clone and diverges from this DNA's translation at residue 3, likely through a read error; the protein shown comes from the DNA. CDR3 bases: TGTGCTCCTGGGGAACTTCCGGTGGGGGACGACTACACCGATAAACTCATCTTT. Translated: CAPGELPVGDDYTDKLIF. The rearrangement links TRDV1 to TRDJ1; TRDD3 agrees at 7 bases. The CDR3 has 18 amino acids. Germline assignment: CDR1 TSWWSYY and CDR2 QGS.

A remark on this clone: The TCRdb protein, from a much larger clone, departs from this DNA's translation at residue 12, likely by read error; the protein shown derives from the DNA. The chain joins TRDV2 to TRDJ1; D might be TRDD2 (9 bases). Germline assignment: CDR1 GEAIGNYY and CDR2 EKD. The CDR3 extends over 25 amino acids. V shed 2 bases and J shed 2 bases, with 44 bases lying between them. The CDR3 DNA follows: TGTGCCTGTGACAACAGGAACACCTTCCTACTAACGTCCCGGCGGGGGATAGAGTGGACCGATAAACTCATCTTT. Translated: CACDNRNTFLLTSRRGIEWTDKLIF.

Points on this clone: TCRdb has a much larger clone's protein, which differs at residue 3 from the translation of this DNA, likely because of a read error; what is shown is the protein translated from the DNA. The chain is built from TRDV1 and TRDJ1; possible D gene TRDD3, 6 bases. TCRdb records no J gene; here it was assigned by comparing the DNA to germline. This CDR3 comprises 16 residues. Germline CDR1 and CDR2: TSWWSYY and QGS. The chain's CDR3 is CAPGDPPFPFSDKLIF. The DNA for the CDR3 is TGTGCTCCTGGGGACCCACCCTTTCCCTTTTCCGATAAACTCATCTTT.

This clone came up many times. The J gene is TRDJ1, the V gene TRDV2; possible D gene TRDD3, 5 bases. The CDR3 is 16 amino acids. Germline CDR1 reads GEAIGNYY; CDR2 reads EKD. V lost 0 bases and J 0 bases, leaving 13 bases between the germline ends. CDR3 amino acids: CACDTEGVTYTDKLIF. The CDR3 bases are TGTGCCTGTGACACCGAGGGGGTCACCTACACCGATAAACTCATCTTT.

This clone was seen a handful of times. TCRdb records a much larger clone's protein for this DNA, with a difference at residue 3 that likely arises from a read error; the protein given is the translation of the DNA. The chain links TRDV1 to TRDJ1, with 11 positions matching TRDD3. TCRdb is silent on the J gene; assignment here came from matching the DNA to germline. This CDR3 has 25 residues. Germline-derived CDR1 and CDR2 are TSWWSYY and QGS. The CDR3 reads CARGEVPKRSPRIMGDTRPSDKLIF. DNA for the CDR3: TGTGCTCGTGGGGAAGTGCCTAAACGGAGTCCCCGGATCATGGGGGATACGCGTCCATCCGATAAACTCATCTTT.

This clone was observed a few times. Since a far larger clone is one base different, this is likely a read error. In the same sample, other DNA sequences code for this CDR3. This chain uses TRDV1 with TRDJ1; 8 nucleotides agree with TRDD3. TCRdb offers no J gene call, so here the DNA was matched to germline to obtain one. The germline V gene has CDR1 TSWWSYY and CDR2 QGS. The J segment lost 1 base and the V segment lost 2 bases, leaving 33 bases of the junction unmatched. This CDR3 contains 25 residues. The CDR3 DNA reads TGTGCTCTTGGGGAAGGGGACTTCCTGCGTGACCCCTGGGGGAAGTCGACCCGAGGCACCGATAAACTCATCTTT. As protein: CALGEGDFLRDPWGKSTRGTDKLIF.

Notes on this clone: The amino acid sequence in TCRdb belongs to a much larger clone and departs from this DNA's translation at residue 5, likely a sequencing read error; the sequence shown is translated from the DNA. The chain recombines TRDV2 with TRDJ1, with D possibly TRDD3 on 5 matching bases. Trimming pared 3 bases from V and 0 bases from J, leaving 22 bases between. Germline CDR1 is GEAIGNYY and CDR2 is EKD. There are 18 residues in the CDR3. CDR3 bases: TGTGCCTGTGACGAAGTTTTAGGTGTGGGATCGAACACCGATAAACTCATCTTT. Its translation: CACDEVLGVGSNTDKLIF.

On this clone: The TCRdb protein, from a much larger clone, departs from this DNA's translation at residue 10, likely by read error; the protein shown derives from the DNA. CDR3 coding DNA: TGTGCCTGTGACTCCTTACTTAACACCAATAAACTCATCTTT. Protein sequence: CACDSLLNTNKLIF. The chain combines TRDV2 with TRDJ1; D unresolved. The J gene, not given by TCRdb, was assigned here from a germline match of the nucleotide sequence. The CDR3 totals 14 residues. Germline V gives CDR1 GEAIGNYY, CDR2 EKD.

This clone turned up a few times. The translation of this DNA and the TCRdb protein of a much larger clone differ at residue 16, probably owing to a read error; the protein shown here is translated from the DNA. The chain employs TRDV1 and TRDJ1; D remains ambiguous. The CDR3 length is 18 residues. Germline V gives CDR1 TSWWSYY, CDR2 QGS. The CDR3 nucleotides are TGTGCTCTTGGGGGCTGGCCTCCGATTAGGCACTACACCGATAAACCCATCTTT. It yields the protein CALGGWPPIRHYTDKPIF.

In this sample, this clone turned up a few times. TCRdb lists the protein of a much larger clone for this DNA, which differs at residue 10, so this is likely a read error; the protein given here is translated from the DNA itself. This chain connects TRDV1 to TRDJ1; the match to TRDD3 covers 13 bases. Here the J gene came from matching the DNA to germline, since TCRdb omits it. The V segment lost 1 base and the J segment 4 bases; nucleotides outside the gene matches: 21. The CDR3 length is 22 residues. The germline V gene encodes CDR1 TSWWSYY and CDR2 QGS. The CDR3 nucleotides read TGTGCTCTTGGGGAACCATACGTTGGAGCCTATACTGGGGGATACGCTAACGATAAACTCATCTTT. Its protein is CALGEPYVGAYTGGYANDKLIF.

This clone showed up just a few times. TCRdb's entry gives the protein of a much larger clone, which mismatches this DNA's translation at residue 17, likely from a read error; the protein reported here is translated from the DNA. The chain couples TRDV1 to TRDJ1; 10 nucleotides match TRDD3. From germline, CDR1 is TSWWSYY and CDR2 QGS. This CDR3 has 19 residues. The CDR3 bases are TGTGCTCTTGGGGAACTCAGGTCTCCCTTACTGGGGGATCCCCATAAACCCATCTTT. Its protein product is CALGELRSPLLGDPHKPIF.

This clone is termed medium-sized (0.01 to 0.1%). This specimen includes other DNA sequences encoding the same CDR3. The V and J genes are TRDV2 and TRDJ1; D is ambiguous. The CDR3 is 12 amino acids. V was clipped by 0 bases and J by 11 bases, with 12 bases between them. Germline CDR1 and CDR2: GEAIGNYY and EKD. CDR3 residues: CACDTGRSALIF. As DNA, the CDR3 is TGTGCCTGTGACACCGGACGTTCGGCTCTCATCTTT.

A few counts support this clone. TCRdb lists the protein of a much larger clone for this DNA, which differs at residue 18, so this is likely a read error; the protein given here is translated from the DNA itself. The J gene went uncalled, whereas the V gene is TRDV1; the DNA was not compared with TRDD3, the D call given in the table. CDR3 length: 21 residues. CDR1 and CDR2 (germline): TSWWSYY, QGS. The chain's CDR3 is CALGERYFNTIRDTRVVSLIF. The CDR3 DNA follows: TGTGCTCTTGGGGAAAGGTATTTTAATACTATAAGGGATACGAGAGTGGTGAGTCTCATCTTT.

This clone was seen a handful of times. Only one base separates this from a far larger clonotype, so it likely reflects a read error. This CDR3 is also generated by other DNA sequences in the sample. The gene calls are TRDV1 and TRDJ1; 8 bases line up with TRDD3. The J gene is absent in TCRdb and was assigned here via DNA matching to germline. Germline lookup yields CDR1 TSWWSYY and CDR2 QGS. CDR3 length: 18 amino acids. CDR3 DNA sequence: TGTGCTCTCGGGGAACGTATTGCGGGGGATAGATACACCGATAAACTCATCTTT. It encodes CALGERIAGDRYTDKLIF.

Note on this clone: This DNA translates differently at residue 4 from the TCRdb protein, which is that of a much larger clone; a read error is likely, and the protein shown is the DNA's own translation. The chain uses TRDV2 and TRDJ3; 12 bases line up with TRDD3. No J gene is reported in TCRdb; it was inferred here by comparing the DNA with germline. The V gene end was trimmed by 5 bases and the J gene end by 0 bases; junction bases not matched to a gene: 7. The germline gives CDR1 GEAIGNYY, CDR2 EKD. The CDR3 contains 19 residues. CDR3 bases: TGTGCCTGTGGCTCAACTGGGGGATACAGCTCCTGGGACACCCGACAGATGTTTTTC. Amino acid sequence: CACGSTGGYSSWDTRQMFF.

Turning to this clone: TCRdb attributes to this sequence the protein of a much larger clone, which differs from the DNA translation at residue 4; a read error is likely, and the protein displayed is translated from the DNA. This chain connects TRDV2 to TRDJ1, with 7 bases that match TRDD3. Germline matching of the DNA provided the J gene here, since TCRdb leaves it blank. The V gene end was trimmed by 5 bases and the J gene end by 4 bases; junction bases not matched to a gene: 12. Germline V CDR1 and CDR2: GEAIGNYY, EKD. The CDR3 contains 15 residues. The CDR3: CACGTLGASNDKLIF. CDR3 bases: TGTGCCTGTGGCACTCTGGGGGCCAGTAACGATAAACTCATCTTT.

Comment on this clone: A far bigger clonotype differs at one base, so this is likely a read error. This same CDR3 is encoded by further DNA sequences in the sample. V usage is TRDV1 and J usage is TRDJ1; 13 bases are a match to TRDD3. Per germline, CDR1 TSWWSYY and CDR2 QGS. This CDR3 is built from 21 residues. The CDR3 nucleotides read TGTGCTCTTGGGGATCTGGACGGTACTGGGGGATACGTCATATACACCGATAAACTCATCTTC. Translating gives CALGDLDGTGGYVIYTDKLIF.

Comments on this clone: The protein in TCRdb stems from a much larger clone and differs at residue 6 from this DNA's translation, likely a read error; here the protein is translated from the DNA. The CDR3, as DNA: TGTGCCTGTGACAGGGTCTACGCCCCATCCACCGATAAACTCATCTTT. Translated: CACDRVYAPSTDKLIF. The chain couples TRDV2 to TRDJ1; D is ambiguous. TCRdb carries no J gene annotation; the J gene was assigned here by matching the DNA with germline. The CDR3 is 16 amino acids. Trimming removed 2 bases from V and 1 base from J, with 16 bases in between. Germline assignment: CDR1 GEAIGNYY and CDR2 EKD.

Comment on this clone: TCRdb has a much larger clone's protein, which differs at residue 5 from the translation of this DNA, likely because of a read error; what is shown is the protein translated from the DNA. The chain joins TRDV2 to TRDJ1, with 9 bases identical to TRDD3. TCRdb records no J gene; here it was assigned by comparing the DNA to germline. Germline CDR1 GEAIGNYY, CDR2 EKD. CDR3 size: 18 residues. Trimming at V came to 3 bases and at J to 1 base, leaving 14 bases not matched to a gene. CDR3 in amino acids: CACDSVVPGGSITDKLIF. In DNA form, the CDR3 reads TGTGCCTGTGACTCCGTTGTACCTGGGGGATCCATCACCGATAAACTCATCTTT.

The sample holds a few counts of this clone. TCRdb attributes to this sequence the protein of a much larger clone, which differs from the DNA translation at residue 24; a read error is likely, and the protein displayed is translated from the DNA. No J gene call was made, and the V gene is TRDV1; the table's D call, TRDD3, was not checked against the DNA. This CDR3 has 26 amino acids. Germline loops: CDR1 TSWWSYY, CDR2 QGS. For the CDR3, the DNA is TGTGCTCTTGGGGAACGATCCTTCCCAAAGACCCAAGTGTTACTGGGGGAATGTCGAGCGAACGATAAACCCATCTTT. This translates into CALGERSFPKTQVLLGECRANDKPIF.

This clone turned up a few times. A far larger clone is off by one base, so a read error is likely. The same CDR3 can be traced to other DNA sequences in this sample. The V and J genes are TRDV1 and TRDJ1, with 7 nucleotides matching TRDD3. Germline values: CDR1 TSWWSYY, CDR2 QGS. The CDR3 has 19 amino acids. The CDR3 DNA is TGTGCTCTTGGGGATGGAGTCCTATGGCTGGGGGCGCACACTGATAAACTCATCTTT. Translation: CALGDGVLWLGAHTDKLIF.

Regarding this clone: A read error is the likely source, as a far larger clone sits one nucleotide away. Other DNA sequences in this specimen translate into the identical CDR3. The genes are TRDV2 and TRDJ1; 8 bases align to TRDD3. TCRdb records no J gene; here it was assigned by comparing the DNA to germline. The V gene's germline CDR1 is GEAIGNYY and CDR2 EKD. The V and J ends lost 4 bases and 4 bases, in that order; junction bases with no gene match: 4. The CDR3 has 13 amino acids. The CDR3 loop reads CACDAGGHDKLIF. CDR3 nucleotides: TGTGCCTGTGATGCTGGGGGACACGATAAACTCATCTTT.

This clone was detected a few times. A far bigger clonotype differs at one base, so this is likely a read error. The same CDR3 is also encoded by other DNA sequences in this sample. The rearrangement uses TRDV2 and TRDJ1, with 9 bases aligning to TRDD3. Matching the DNA to germline supplied the J gene, which TCRdb does not give. J was trimmed by 3 bases and V by 3 bases; bases with no gene match: 25. Germline lookup yields CDR1 GEAIGNYY and CDR2 EKD. The CDR3 is made up of 21 amino acids. In DNA, the CDR3 is TGTGCCTGTGACGGACTACTGGGGGACACGCAAGGGCGTGGGGCCCCCGATAAACTCATCTTT. Its translation is CACDGLLGDTQGRGAPDKLIF.

As regards this clone: This is likely an artifact of a read error, given a far larger clone one base away. This CDR3 is also generated by other DNA sequences in the sample. This rearrangement joins TRDV1 to TRDJ1; D may be TRDD2 (7 bases). The CDR3 length is 20 residues. The germline V gene encodes CDR1 TSWWSYY and CDR2 QGS. The CDR3, as DNA: TGCGCTCTTGGGGGGGCCCCCTTCCTTCTCAACAGGGGTGTCACCGATAAACTCATCTTT. As protein: CALGGAPFLLNRGVTDKLIF.

This clone is labeled as medium-sized. This specimen includes other DNA sequences encoding the same CDR3. The chain has TRDV1 and TRDJ1; 9 bases line up with TRDD3. Germline CDR1 reads TSWWSYY; CDR2 reads QGS. V was clipped by 5 bases and J by 0 bases; unmatched bases: 25. The CDR3 spans 22 residues. For the CDR3, the DNA is TGTGCTCTTGGGCCCCTGGAATTCCTTCGATCTATACTGGGGGACTACACCGATAAACTCATCTTT. Its translation is CALGPLEFLRSILGDYTDKLIF.

For this clone: The TCRdb record carries a much larger clone's protein, which differs from this DNA's translation at residue 7; a read error is the likely cause, and the protein listed here is the DNA translation. The chain employs TRDV2 and TRDJ2, with D tentatively TRDD3 (5 bases). The J gene, absent from TCRdb, was called here by matching the DNA to germline. The CDR3 runs to 16 residues. CDR1 and CDR2 (germline): GEAIGNYY, EKD. The V and J ends lost 0 bases and 0 bases respectively, with 10 bases between them. DNA for the CDR3: TGTGCCTGTGACACCGTGGAGGATACTTTGACAGCACAACTCTTCTTT. It specifies CACDTVEDTLTAQLFF.

This clone was seen ten or more times. The sample has other DNA sequences that encode this CDR3 too. The chain couples TRDV1 to TRDJ1; no reliable D call. V dropped 1 base and J dropped 3 bases, with 21 bases sitting between them. The CDR3 is made up of 18 amino acids. Germline CDR1 is TSWWSYY and CDR2 is QGS. The CDR3 is CALGERRLVPFSADKLIF. DNA for the CDR3: TGTGCTCTTGGGGAACGACGCCTAGTTCCCTTTTCGGCCGATAAACTCATCTTT.

About this clone itself: The protein that TCRdb holds for this DNA derives from a much larger clone and differs from the translated DNA at residue 18, which likely indicates a read error; the protein shown here is translated from the DNA. The V gene is TRDV2; the J gene was not called; the table's D call, TRDD3, has no DNA check behind it. The CDR3 spans 19 residues. Looked up from germline, CDR1 is GEAIGNYY and CDR2 is EKD. The DNA of the CDR3 is TGTGCCTGTGACACCGTCCGACTGGGGGATACACGTCGGACCGATAAACTCACCTTT. This sequence encodes CACDTVRLGDTRRTDKLTF.

This clone ranks as medium-sized. This specimen includes other DNA sequences encoding the same CDR3. The chain links TRDV2 to TRDJ1; the D gene is possibly TRDD3 (5 bases). V lost 0 bases, J lost 0 bases, and 13 bases lay in between. CDR1 and CDR2 from the germline V gene are GEAIGNYY and EKD. The CDR3 is 16 amino acids. CDR3 protein: CACDTVGRGYTDKLIF. The CDR3 DNA is TGTGCCTGTGACACCGTGGGGAGGGGGTACACCGATAAACTCATCTTT.

This clone was counted a few times. The translation of this DNA and the TCRdb protein of a much larger clone differ at residue 8, probably owing to a read error; the protein shown here is translated from the DNA. V is TRDV2 and J is TRDJ1; D gene unclear. TCRdb records no J gene; here it was assigned by comparing the DNA to germline. This CDR3 region has 14 residues. CDR1 is GEAIGNYY, CDR2 EKD, per germline. The V end lost 0 bases, the J end lost 3 bases, and 10 bases lay between the germline ends. The CDR3 coding sequence is TGTGCCTGTGACACCGTCGGGACCTCCGATAAACTCATCTTT. Its translation: CACDTVGTSDKLIF.